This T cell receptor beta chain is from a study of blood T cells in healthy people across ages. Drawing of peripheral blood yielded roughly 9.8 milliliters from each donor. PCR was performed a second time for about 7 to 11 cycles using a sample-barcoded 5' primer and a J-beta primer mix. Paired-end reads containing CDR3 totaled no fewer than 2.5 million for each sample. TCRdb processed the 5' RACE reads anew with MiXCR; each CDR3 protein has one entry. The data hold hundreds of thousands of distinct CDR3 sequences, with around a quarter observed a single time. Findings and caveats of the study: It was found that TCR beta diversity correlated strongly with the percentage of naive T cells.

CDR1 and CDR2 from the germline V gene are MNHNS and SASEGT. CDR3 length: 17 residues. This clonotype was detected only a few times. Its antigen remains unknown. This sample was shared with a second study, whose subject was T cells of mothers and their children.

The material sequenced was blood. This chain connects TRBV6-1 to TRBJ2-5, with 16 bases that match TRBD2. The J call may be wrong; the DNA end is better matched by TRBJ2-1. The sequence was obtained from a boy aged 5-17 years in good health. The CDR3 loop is CASSTGTSGRAWGEQFF. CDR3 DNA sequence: TGTGCCAGCAGTACCGGGACTAGCGGGAGGGCATGGGGTGAGCAGTTCTTC.